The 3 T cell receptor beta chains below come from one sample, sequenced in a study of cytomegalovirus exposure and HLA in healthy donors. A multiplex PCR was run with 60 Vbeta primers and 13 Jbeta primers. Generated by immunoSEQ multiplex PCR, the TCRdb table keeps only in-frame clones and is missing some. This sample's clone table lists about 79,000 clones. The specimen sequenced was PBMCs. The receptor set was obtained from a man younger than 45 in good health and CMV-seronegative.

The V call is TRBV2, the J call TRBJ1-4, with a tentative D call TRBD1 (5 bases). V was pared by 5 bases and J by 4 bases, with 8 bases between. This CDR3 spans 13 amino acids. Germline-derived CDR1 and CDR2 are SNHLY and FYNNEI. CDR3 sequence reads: CASSRGLNEKLFF. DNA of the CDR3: TGTGCCAGCAGTCGGGGACTTAATGAAAAACTGTTTTTT.

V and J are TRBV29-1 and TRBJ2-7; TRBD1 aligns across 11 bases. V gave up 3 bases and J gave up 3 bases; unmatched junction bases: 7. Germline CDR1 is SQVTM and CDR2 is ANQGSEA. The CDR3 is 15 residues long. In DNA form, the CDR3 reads TGCAGCGTTGAGAGAGGGACAGGGGGAAACTACGAGCAGTACTTC. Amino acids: CSVERGTGGNYEQYF.

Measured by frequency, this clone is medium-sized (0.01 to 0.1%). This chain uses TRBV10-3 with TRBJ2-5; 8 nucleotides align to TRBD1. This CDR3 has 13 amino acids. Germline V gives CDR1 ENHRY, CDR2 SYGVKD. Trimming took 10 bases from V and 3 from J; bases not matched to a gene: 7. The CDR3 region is CATMTGAEETQYF. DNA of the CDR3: TGTGCCACAATGACAGGGGCCGAAGAGACCCAGTACTTC.